These 9 T cell receptor beta chains were all obtained from the same sample, sequenced in a study of control samples from healthy donors and cancer patients. Only in-frame clones appear in the TCRdb table, and some are missing; sequencing was by immunoSEQ multiplex PCR. Here the sample spans about 130,000 clones, around nine tenths being singletons. Material for sequencing was blood. The receptors originated from a man aged 50 to 60 in good health.

This clone was seen more than once but under ten times. The V and J genes are TRBV10-3 and TRBJ2-3; TRBD2 agrees at 9 bases. V dropped 9 bases and J dropped 4; count of bases not matched to a gene: 11. Germline values: CDR1 ENHRY, CDR2 SYGVKD. CDR3 length equals 15 residues. DNA of the CDR3: TGTGCCATAAAAAAGCGGGGGGACCCGCCAGATACGCAGTATTTT. Protein: CAIKKRGDPPDTQYF.

This clone was seen more than once but under ten times. This chain connects TRBV6-5 to TRBJ1-3, with TRBD1 as a possible D gene (6 bases). Germline assignment: CDR1 MNHEY and CDR2 SVGAGI. The V end was cut by 6 bases, the J end by 3 bases, with 15 bases between. The length of the CDR3 is 15 residues. DNA of the CDR3: TGTGCCAGCAGCCCGGGGGGGGCTGGTGGAAACACCATATATTTT. This translates into CASSPGGAGGNTIYF.

There are a few counts of this clone. The chain employs TRBV2 and TRBJ2-5; 8 positions agree with TRBD2. The CDR3 length is 16 residues. The J segment lost 2 bases and the V segment lost 2 bases, leaving 7 bases of the junction unmatched. Germline V gene data show CDR1 as SNHLY and CDR2 as FYNNEI. Here the CDR3 reads CASSEYMAGGQETQYF. CDR3 bases: TGTGCCAGCAGTGAATATATGGCGGGGGGACAAGAGACCCAGTACTTC.

The rearrangement uses TRBV24-1 and TRBJ2-7; D may be TRBD2 (5 bases). This CDR3 is 13 amino acids long. V shed 4 bases and J shed 7 bases, with 13 bases lying between them. Germline-derived CDR1 and CDR2 are KGHDR and SFDVKD. CDR3 in amino acids: CATSDSLPGEQYF. DNA for the CDR3: TGTGCCACCAGTGACTCACTCCCGGGGGAGCAGTACTTC.

The gene calls are TRBV6-6 and TRBJ1-2; maybe TRBD1 (5 bases). There are 13 residues in the CDR3. Per germline, CDR1 MNHNY and CDR2 SVGAGI (reference sequence). Between the trimmed V and J ends, which lost 6 bases and 13 bases, there was a span of 21 bases. CDR3 region: CASRPGTGGMSTF. The CDR3 DNA reads as TGTGCCAGCAGACCCGGGACGGGTGGAATGAGCACCTTC.

The chain recombines TRBV5-1 with TRBJ1-4; TRBD1 might be the D (6 bases). The CDR3 covers 15 residues. Germline V gene data show CDR1 as SGHRS and CDR2 as YFSETQ. Trimming shortened V by 4 bases and J by 6 bases, and 16 bases separated the two germline ends. CDR3 loop: CASSAQGMGDEKLFF. DNA for the CDR3: TGCGCCAGCAGCGCGCAGGGGATGGGAGATGAAAAACTGTTTTTT.

V and J are TRBV28 and TRBJ2-1; weak D call: TRBD2 (6 bases). The CDR3 sequence is 18 residues long. Between the trimmed V and J ends, which lost 7 bases and 3 bases, there was a span of 25 bases. Germline-derived CDR1 and CDR2 are MDHEN and SYDVKM. For the CDR3, the DNA is TGTGCCAGCACCAAAGGAGGGGAGAGCCTTCCTTACTACAATGAGCAGTTCTTC. It codes for CASTKGGESLPYYNEQFF.

V and J are TRBV5-8 and TRBJ1-3; D unresolved. This CDR3 has 20 residues. CDR1 is SGHTS and CDR2 is YDEGEE in the germline V gene. V was trimmed by 2 bases and J by 0 bases, leaving 24 bases between them. The CDR3 sequence: CASSFREREGPYFSGNTIYF. CDR3 in DNA: TGTGCCAGCAGCTTCCGGGAGCGAGAAGGTCCCTACTTCTCTGGAAACACCATATATTTT.

This clone was seen once. Its ends do not fully match the called genes, so a read error is possible. The J gene is TRBJ2-7, the V gene TRBV11-1; 8 nucleotides match TRBD1. The CDR3 has 15 residues. Germline lookup yields CDR1 SGHAT and CDR2 FQDESV (reference sequence). The CDR3 spells CASSPGQVESYGQYF. The DNA of the CDR3 is TGTGCCAGCAGCCCGGGACAGGTGGAGTCCTACGGGCAGTACTTC.